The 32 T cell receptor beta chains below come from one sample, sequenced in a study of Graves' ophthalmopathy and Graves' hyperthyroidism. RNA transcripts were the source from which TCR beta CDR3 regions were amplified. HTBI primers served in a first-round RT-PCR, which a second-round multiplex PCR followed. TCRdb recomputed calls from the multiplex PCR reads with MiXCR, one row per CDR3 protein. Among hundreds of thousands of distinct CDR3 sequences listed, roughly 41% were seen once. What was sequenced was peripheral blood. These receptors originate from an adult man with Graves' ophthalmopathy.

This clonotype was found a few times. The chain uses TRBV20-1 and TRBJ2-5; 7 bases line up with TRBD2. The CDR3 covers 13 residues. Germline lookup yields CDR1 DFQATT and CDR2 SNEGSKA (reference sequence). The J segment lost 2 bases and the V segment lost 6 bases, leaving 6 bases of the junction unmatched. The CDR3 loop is CSAGGGSQETQYF. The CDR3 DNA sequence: TGCAGTGCGGGGGGGGGGAGTCAAGAGACCCAGTACTTC.

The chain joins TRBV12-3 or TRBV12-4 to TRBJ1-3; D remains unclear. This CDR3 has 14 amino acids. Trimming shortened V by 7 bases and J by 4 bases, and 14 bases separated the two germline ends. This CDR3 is CASTLLGSGNTIYF. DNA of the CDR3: TGTGCCAGCACCCTGTTAGGATCGGGAAACACCATATATTTT.

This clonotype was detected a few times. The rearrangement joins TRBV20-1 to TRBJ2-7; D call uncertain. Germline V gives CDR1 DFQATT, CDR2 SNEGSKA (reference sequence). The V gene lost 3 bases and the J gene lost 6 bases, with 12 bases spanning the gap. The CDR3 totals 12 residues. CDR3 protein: CSASRVGSEQYF. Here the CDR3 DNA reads TGCAGTGCTAGTCGGGTTGGATCCGAGCAGTACTTC.

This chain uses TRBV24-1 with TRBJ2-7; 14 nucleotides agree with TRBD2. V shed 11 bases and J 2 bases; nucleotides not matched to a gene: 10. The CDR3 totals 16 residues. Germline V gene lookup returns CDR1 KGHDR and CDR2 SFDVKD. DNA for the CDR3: TGTGCCAGCAGCCCGGGACTAGCGGGAGAGCCCTACGAGCAGTACTTC. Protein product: CASSPGLAGEPYEQYF.

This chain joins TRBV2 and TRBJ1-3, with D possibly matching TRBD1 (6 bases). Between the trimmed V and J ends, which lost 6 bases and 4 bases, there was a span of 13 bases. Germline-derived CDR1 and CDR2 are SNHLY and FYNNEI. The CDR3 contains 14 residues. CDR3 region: CASRKGDGGNTIYF. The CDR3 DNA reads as TGTGCCAGCAGGAAGGGGGACGGAGGAAACACCATATATTTT.

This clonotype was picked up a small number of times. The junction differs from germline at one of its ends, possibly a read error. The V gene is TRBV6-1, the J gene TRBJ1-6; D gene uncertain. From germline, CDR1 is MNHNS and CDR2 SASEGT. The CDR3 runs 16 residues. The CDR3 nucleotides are TGTGCCAGCAGTCACCGGGCCCAGCGGCTGGATTCATCCCTCCACTTT. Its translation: CASSHRAQRLDSSLHF.

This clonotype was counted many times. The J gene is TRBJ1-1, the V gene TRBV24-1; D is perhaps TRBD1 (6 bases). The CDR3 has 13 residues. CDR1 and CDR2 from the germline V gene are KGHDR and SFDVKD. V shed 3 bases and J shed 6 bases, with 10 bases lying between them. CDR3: CATSDAGVAEAFF. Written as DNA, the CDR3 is TGTGCCACCAGTGATGCAGGGGTGGCTGAAGCTTTCTTT.

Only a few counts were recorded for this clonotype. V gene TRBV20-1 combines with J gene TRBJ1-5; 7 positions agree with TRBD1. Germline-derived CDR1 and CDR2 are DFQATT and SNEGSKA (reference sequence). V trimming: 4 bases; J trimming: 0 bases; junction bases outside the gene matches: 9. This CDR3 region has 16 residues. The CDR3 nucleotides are TGCAGTGCTACCCTGTTGACAGGGATTAGCAATCAGCCCCAGCATTTT. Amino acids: CSATLLTGISNQPQHF.

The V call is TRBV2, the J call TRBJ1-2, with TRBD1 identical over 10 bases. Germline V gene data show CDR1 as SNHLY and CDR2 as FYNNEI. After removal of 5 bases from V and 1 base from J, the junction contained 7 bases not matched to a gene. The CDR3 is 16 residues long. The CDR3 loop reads CASSFTGQGNNYGYTF. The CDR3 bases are TGTGCCAGCAGTTTCACGGGACAGGGGAATAACTATGGCTACACCTTC.

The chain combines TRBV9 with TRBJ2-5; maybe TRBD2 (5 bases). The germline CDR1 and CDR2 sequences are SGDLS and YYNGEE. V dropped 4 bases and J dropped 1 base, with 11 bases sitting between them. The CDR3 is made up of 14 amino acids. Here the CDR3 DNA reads TGTGCCAGCAGCCCTACTAGGATCCAAGAGACCCAGTACTTC. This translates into CASSPTRIQETQYF.

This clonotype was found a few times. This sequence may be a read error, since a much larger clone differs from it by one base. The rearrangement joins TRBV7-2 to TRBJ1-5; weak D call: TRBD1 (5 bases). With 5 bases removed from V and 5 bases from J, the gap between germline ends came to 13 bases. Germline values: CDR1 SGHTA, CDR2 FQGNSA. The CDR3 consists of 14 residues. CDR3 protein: CASSRDGVDQPQHF. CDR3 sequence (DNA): TGTGCCAGCAGCAGGGACGGGGTTGATCAGCCCCAGCATTTT. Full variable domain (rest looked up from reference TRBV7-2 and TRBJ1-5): GAGVSQSPSNKVTEKGKDVELRCDPISGHTALYWYRQSLGQGLEFLIYFQGNSAPDKSGLPSDRFSAERTGGSVSTLTIQRTQQEDSAVYLCASSRDGVDQPQHFGDGTRLSIL.

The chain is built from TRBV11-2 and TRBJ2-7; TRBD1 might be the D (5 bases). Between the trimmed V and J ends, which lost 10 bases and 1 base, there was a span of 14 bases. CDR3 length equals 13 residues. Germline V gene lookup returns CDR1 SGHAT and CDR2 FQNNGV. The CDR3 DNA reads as TGTGCCACCATTTCAGGGTCGTCCTACGAGCAGTACTTC. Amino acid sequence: CATISGSSYEQYF.

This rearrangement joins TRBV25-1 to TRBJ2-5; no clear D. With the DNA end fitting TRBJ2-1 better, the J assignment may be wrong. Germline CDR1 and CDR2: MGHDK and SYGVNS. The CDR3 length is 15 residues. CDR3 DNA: TGTGCCAGCAGTGAATCCAGATTAGGGTTTCATGAGCAGTTCTTC. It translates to CASSESRLGFHEQFF.

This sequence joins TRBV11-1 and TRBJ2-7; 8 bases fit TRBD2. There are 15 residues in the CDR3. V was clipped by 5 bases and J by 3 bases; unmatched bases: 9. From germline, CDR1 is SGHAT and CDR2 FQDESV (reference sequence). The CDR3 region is CASSVEDRGGYEQYF. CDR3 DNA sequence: TGTGCCAGCAGCGTTGAAGACCGGGGGGGCTACGAGCAGTACTTC.

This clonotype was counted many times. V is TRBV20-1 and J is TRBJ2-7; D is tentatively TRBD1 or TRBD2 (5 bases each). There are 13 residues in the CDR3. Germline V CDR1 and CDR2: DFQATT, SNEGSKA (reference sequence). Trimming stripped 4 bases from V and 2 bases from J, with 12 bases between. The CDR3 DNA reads TGCAGTGCTATGGGGACGGAACCCTACGAGCAGTACTTC. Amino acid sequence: CSAMGTEPYEQYF.

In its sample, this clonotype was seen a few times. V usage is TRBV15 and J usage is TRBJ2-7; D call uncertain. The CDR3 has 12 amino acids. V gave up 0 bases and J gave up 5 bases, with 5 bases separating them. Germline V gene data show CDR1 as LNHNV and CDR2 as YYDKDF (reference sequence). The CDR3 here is CATSRDLNEQYF. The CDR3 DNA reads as TGTGCCACCAGCAGAGATTTAAACGAGCAGTACTTC.

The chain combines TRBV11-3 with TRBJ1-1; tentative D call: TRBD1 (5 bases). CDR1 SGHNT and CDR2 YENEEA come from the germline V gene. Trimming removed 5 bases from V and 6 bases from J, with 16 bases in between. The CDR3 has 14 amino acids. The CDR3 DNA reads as TGTGCCAGCAGCCCATCGGCCCAAGGGGCTGAAGCTTTCTTT. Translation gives CASSPSAQGAEAFF.

The CDR3 coding sequence is TGTGCCAGCAGTTTAGGGGAGCTCCAAGAGACCCAGTACTTC. Its translation: CASSLGELQETQYF. The chain carries TRBV12-3 or TRBV12-4 and TRBJ2-5; weak D call: TRBD2 (5 bases). The CDR3 length is 14 residues. V shed 1 base and J shed 1 base, with 7 bases lying between them.

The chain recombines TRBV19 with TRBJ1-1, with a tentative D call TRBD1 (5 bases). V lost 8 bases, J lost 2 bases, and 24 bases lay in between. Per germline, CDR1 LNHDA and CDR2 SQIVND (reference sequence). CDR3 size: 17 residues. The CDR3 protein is CASELHGTGTRNTEAFF. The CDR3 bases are TGTGCCAGTGAGCTCCACGGGACCGGGACGAGAAACACTGAAGCTTTCTTT.

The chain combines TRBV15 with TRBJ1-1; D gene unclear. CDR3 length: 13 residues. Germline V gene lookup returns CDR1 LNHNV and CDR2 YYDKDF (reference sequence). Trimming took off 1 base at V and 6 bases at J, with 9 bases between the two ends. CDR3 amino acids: CATSRGGWAEAFF. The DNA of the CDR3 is TGTGCCACCAGCAGAGGGGGTTGGGCTGAAGCTTTCTTT.

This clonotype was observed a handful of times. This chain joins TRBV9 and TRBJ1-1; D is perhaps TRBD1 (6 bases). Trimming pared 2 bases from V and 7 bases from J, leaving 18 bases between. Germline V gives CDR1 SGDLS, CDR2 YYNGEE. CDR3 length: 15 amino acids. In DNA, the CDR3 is TGTGCCAGCAGCGTCTCTTCAGGGGCGGGAGGTGAAGCTTTCTTT. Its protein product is CASSVSSGAGGEAFF.

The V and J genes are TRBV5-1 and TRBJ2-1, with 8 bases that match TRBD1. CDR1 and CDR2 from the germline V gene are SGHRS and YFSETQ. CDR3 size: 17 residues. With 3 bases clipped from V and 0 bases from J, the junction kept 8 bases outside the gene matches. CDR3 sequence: CASSWTGQGSSYNEQFF. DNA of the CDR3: TGCGCCAGCAGCTGGACCGGACAGGGCAGCTCCTACAATGAGCAGTTCTTC.

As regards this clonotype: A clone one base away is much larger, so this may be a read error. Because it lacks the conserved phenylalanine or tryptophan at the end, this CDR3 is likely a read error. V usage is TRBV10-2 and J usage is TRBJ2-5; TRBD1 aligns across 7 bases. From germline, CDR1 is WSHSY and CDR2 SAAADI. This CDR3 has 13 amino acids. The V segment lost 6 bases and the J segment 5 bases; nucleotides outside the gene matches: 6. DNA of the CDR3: TGCGCCAGCAGCCAAGTCAGGGGGGAGACCCAGTACCTC. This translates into CASSQVRGETQYL.

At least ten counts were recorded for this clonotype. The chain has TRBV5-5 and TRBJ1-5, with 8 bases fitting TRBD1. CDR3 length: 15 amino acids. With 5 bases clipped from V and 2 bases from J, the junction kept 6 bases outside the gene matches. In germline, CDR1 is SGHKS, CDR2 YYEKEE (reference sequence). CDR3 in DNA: TGTGCCAGCAGTCATACAGGGGGTCGCAATCAGCCCCAGCATTTT. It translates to CASSHTGGRNQPQHF.

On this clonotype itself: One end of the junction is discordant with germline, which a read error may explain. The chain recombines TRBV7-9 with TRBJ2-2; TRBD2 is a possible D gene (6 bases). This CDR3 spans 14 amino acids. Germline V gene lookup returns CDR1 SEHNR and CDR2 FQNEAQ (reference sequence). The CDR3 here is CASSSGVTDGELLF. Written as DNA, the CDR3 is TGTGCCAGCAGCTCGGGGGTAACGGACGGGGAGCTGCTTTTT.

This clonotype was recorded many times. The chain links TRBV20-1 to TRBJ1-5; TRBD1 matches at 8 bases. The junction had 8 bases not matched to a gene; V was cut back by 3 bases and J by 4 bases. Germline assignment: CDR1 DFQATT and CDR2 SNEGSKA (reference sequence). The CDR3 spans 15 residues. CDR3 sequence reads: CSASSRTGRNQPQHF. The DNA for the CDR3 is TGCAGTGCTAGCTCCCGGACAGGGCGGAATCAGCCCCAGCATTTT.

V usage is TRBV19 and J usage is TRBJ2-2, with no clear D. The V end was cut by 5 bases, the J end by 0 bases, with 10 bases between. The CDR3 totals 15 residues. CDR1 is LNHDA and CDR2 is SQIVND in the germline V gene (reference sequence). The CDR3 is CASSPGATNTGELFF. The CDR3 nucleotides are TGTGCCAGTAGTCCCGGCGCGACGAACACCGGGGAGCTGTTTTTT.

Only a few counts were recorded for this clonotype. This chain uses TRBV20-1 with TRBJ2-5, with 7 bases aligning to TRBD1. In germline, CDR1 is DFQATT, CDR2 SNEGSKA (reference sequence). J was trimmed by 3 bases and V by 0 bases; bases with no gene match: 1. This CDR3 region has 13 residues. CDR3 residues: CSARETGKETQYF. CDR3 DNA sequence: TGCAGTGCTAGAGAGACAGGGAAAGAGACCCAGTACTTC.

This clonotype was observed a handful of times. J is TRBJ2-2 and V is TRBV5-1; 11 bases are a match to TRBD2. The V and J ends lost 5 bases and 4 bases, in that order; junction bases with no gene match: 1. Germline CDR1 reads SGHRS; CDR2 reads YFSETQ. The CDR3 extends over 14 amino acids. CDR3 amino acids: CASRGLAATGELFF. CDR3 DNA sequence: TGCGCCAGCAGGGGACTAGCGGCCACCGGGGAGCTGTTTTTT. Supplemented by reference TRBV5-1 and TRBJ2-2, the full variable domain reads KAGVTQTPRYLIKTRGQQVTLSCSPISGHRSVSWYQQTPGQGLQFLFEYFSETQRNKGNFPGRFSGRQFSNSRSEMNVSTLELGDSALYLCASRGLAATGELFFGEGSRLTVL.

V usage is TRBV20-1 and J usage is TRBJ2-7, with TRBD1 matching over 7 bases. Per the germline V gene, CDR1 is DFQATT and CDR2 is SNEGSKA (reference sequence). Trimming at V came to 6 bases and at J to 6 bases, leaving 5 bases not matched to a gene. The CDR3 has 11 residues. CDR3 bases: TGCAGTGCCGGCAACAGGGGCGAGCAGTACTTC. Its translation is CSAGNRGEQYF.

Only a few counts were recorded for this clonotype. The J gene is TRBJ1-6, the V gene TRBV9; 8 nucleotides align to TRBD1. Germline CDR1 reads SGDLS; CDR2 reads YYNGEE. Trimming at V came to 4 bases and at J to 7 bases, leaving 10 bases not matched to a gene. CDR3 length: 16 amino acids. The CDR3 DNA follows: TGTGCCAGCAGCCCCACCCACGACAGGGGAAATTCACCCCTCCACTTT. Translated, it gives CASSPTHDRGNSPLHF.

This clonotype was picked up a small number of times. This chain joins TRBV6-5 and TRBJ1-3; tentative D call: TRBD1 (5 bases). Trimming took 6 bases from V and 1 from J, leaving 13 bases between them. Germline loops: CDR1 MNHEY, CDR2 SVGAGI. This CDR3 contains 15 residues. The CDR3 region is CASSRTDRSGNTIYF. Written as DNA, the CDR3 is TGTGCCAGCAGCCGAACTGACAGATCTGGAAACACCATATATTTT.